Shown below are 26 T cell receptor beta chains from a single sample sequenced in a study of CD8+ T cells in alopecia areata. Described treatment: oral pan-JAK inhibitor, 5-10 mg twice daily. Following extraction, RNA underwent reverse transcription to cDNA, which served as the sequencing template. Some clones are missing from TCRdb's copy, which holds only in-frame ones; the method was immunoSEQ multiplex PCR. Among 200,000 or so clones listed, 58% were seen once. Sequenced here: CD4+ T cells sorted from blood, sampled at week 24, from a patient treated with tofacitinib. These TCRs come from a human donor with alopecia areata.

This clone was seen only a few times. The chain has TRBV7-9 and TRBJ2-1; unclear D gene. The CDR3 consists of 13 residues. V dropped 8 bases and J dropped 6 bases, with 14 bases sitting between them. CDR1 is SEHNR and CDR2 is FQNEAQ in the germline V gene (reference sequence). The CDR3 nucleotides are TGTGCCAGCCCGGTTGGACGAACCAATGAGCAGTTCTTC. This gives the protein CASPVGRTNEQFF.

The chain recombines TRBV10-3 with TRBJ2-5; a weak D match, TRBD2 (6 bases). The V gene's germline CDR1 is ENHRY and CDR2 SYGVKD. V shed 10 bases and J shed 4 bases, with 13 bases lying between them. The CDR3 consists of 12 residues. CDR3 loop: CATGRGTETQYF. CDR3 bases: TGTGCCACCGGACGGGGGACAGAGACCCAGTACTTC.

This clone has just one count. The V and J genes are TRBV11-2 and TRBJ2-5; TRBD1 aligns across 8 bases. The trim removed 4 bases at V and 5 bases at J, leaving 6 bases unmatched. The length of the CDR3 is 14 residues. Germline assignment: CDR1 SGHAT and CDR2 FQNNGV. The CDR3 sequence: CASSSQGAGETQYF. The CDR3 bases are TGTGCCAGCAGCTCGCAGGGGGCGGGGGAGACCCAGTACTTC.

The rearrangement joins TRBV5-6 to TRBJ1-4; 9 positions match TRBD1. This CDR3 spans 14 amino acids. Trimming removed 4 bases from V and 7 bases from J; junction bases left unmatched: 5. In germline, CDR1 is SGHDT, CDR2 YYEEEE. CDR3 in amino acids: CASSPGQGREKLFF. DNA of the CDR3: TGTGCCAGCAGCCCCGGACAGGGGCGTGAAAAACTGTTTTTT.

The chain links TRBV5-1 to TRBJ2-5, with 10 bases matching TRBD1. V gave up 4 bases and J gave up 5 bases; unmatched junction bases: 5. CDR3 length: 14 amino acids. The germline CDR1 and CDR2 sequences are SGHRS and YFSETQ. CDR3 nucleotide sequence: TGCGCCAGCAGCCCCAGGACAGGGGGTGAGACCCAGTACTTC. Amino acids: CASSPRTGGETQYF.

The chain is built from TRBV5-1 and TRBJ2-2; D uncertain. There are 12 residues in the CDR3. Trimming stripped 4 bases from V and 6 bases from J, with 7 bases between. Germline loops: CDR1 SGHRS, CDR2 YFSETQ. CDR3 amino acids: CASSLDPGELFF. For the CDR3, the DNA is TGCGCCAGCAGCCTAGACCCCGGGGAGCTGTTTTTT.

This CDR3 reads CASSEDFRKYF. As DNA, the CDR3 is TGTGCCAGCAGTGAAGATTTTAGAAAGTACTTC. This chain connects TRBV6-1 to TRBJ2-7; D is undetermined. The V end was cut by 1 base, the J end by 11 bases, with 9 bases between. This CDR3 comprises 11 residues. From germline, CDR1 is MNHNS and CDR2 SASEGT.

This clone has a handful of counts. Other nucleotide sequences in the sample specify the same CDR3. The rearrangement joins TRBV28 to TRBJ2-1; 10 bases are shared with TRBD2. V shed 6 bases, J shed 7 bases, and the junction held 9 bases outside the gene matches. From germline, CDR1 is MDHEN and CDR2 SYDVKM. CDR3 size: 15 residues. The CDR3 DNA is TGTGCCAGCAGCCCAGCTAGCGGGAGTGGAAATGAGCAGTTCTTC. The encoded protein is CASSPASGSGNEQFF.

This chain links TRBV4-1 with TRBJ1-5; D might be TRBD1 (6 bases). The V end lost 2 bases, the J end lost 7 bases, and 15 bases lay between the germline ends. The CDR3 spans 15 residues. Per germline, CDR1 MGHRA and CDR2 YSYEKL. The CDR3 sequence is CASSQLGTSRQPQHF. For the CDR3, the DNA is TGCGCCAGCAGCCAATTAGGGACATCACGGCAGCCCCAGCATTTT.

Regarding this clone: Different DNA sequences within this sample yield the same CDR3. This chain joins TRBV5-1 and TRBJ2-5; the D is unclear. This CDR3 comprises 16 residues. The V end lost 0 bases, the J end lost 1 base, and 13 bases lay between the germline ends. CDR1 and CDR2 from the germline V gene are SGHRS and YFSETQ. The CDR3 loop is CASSLVPPRGQETQYF. The CDR3 nucleotides read TGCGCCAGCAGCTTGGTTCCCCCGCGAGGCCAAGAGACCCAGTACTTC.

This chain links TRBV15 with TRBJ2-1; D perhaps matches TRBD2 (6 bases). Between the trimmed V and J ends, which lost 6 bases and 4 bases, there was a span of 13 bases. Germline-derived CDR1 and CDR2 are LNHNV and YYDKDF (reference sequence). There are 14 residues in the CDR3. The CDR3 sequence is CATSPDGRYNEQFF. CDR3 nucleotides: TGTGCCACCAGTCCGGACGGGAGATACAATGAGCAGTTCTTC. The full variable domain, rest sourced from reference TRBV15 and TRBJ2-1, is DAMVIQNPRYQVTQFGKPVTLSCSQTLNHNVMYWYQQKSSQAPKLLFHYYDKDFNNEADTPDNFQSRRPNTSFCFLDIRSPGLGDTAMYLCATSPDGRYNEQFFGPGTRLTVL.

V gene TRBV6-5 combines with J gene TRBJ1-2; 8 nucleotides agree with TRBD1. Unmatched junction bases numbered 5, after V lost 6 bases and J lost 2 bases. Germline-derived CDR1 and CDR2 are MNHEY and SVGAGI. There are 14 residues in the CDR3. CDR3 residues: CASRSTGDNYGYTF. CDR3 DNA: TGTGCCAGCAGATCGACAGGGGACAACTATGGCTACACCTTC.

J is TRBJ2-5 and V is TRBV15; D ambiguous. This CDR3 contains 13 residues. The ends were cut back, 0 bases at V and 5 bases at J, with 7 bases in the middle. Looked up from germline, CDR1 is LNHNV and CDR2 is YYDKDF (reference sequence). DNA for the CDR3: TGTGCCACCAGCAGAGACAGATTGGAGACCCAGTACTTC. Residues: CATSRDRLETQYF.

The V and J genes are TRBV15 and TRBJ2-5; D is uncertain. The CDR3 covers 15 residues. The germline V gene has CDR1 LNHNV and CDR2 YYDKDF (reference sequence). V lost 0 bases and J lost 4, with 12 bases in between. CDR3 sequence: CATSRDFGSRETQYF. CDR3 in DNA: TGTGCCACCAGCAGAGATTTCGGGTCTCGAGAGACCCAGTACTTC. The variable domain in full, with the rest retrieved from reference TRBV15 and TRBJ2-5, is DAMVIQNPRYQVTQFGKPVTLSCSQTLNHNVMYWYQQKSSQAPKLLFHYYDKDFNNEADTPDNFQSRRPNTSFCFLDIRSPGLGDTAMYLCATSRDFGSRETQYFGPGTRLLVL.

J is TRBJ1-5 and V is TRBV4-1, with D maybe TRBD1 (5 bases). Germline CDR1 is MGHRA and CDR2 is YSYEKL. Trimming removed 0 bases at V and 4 bases at J, with 19 bases between. CDR3 length equals 18 residues. The CDR3 DNA follows: TGCGCCAGCAGCCAAGATAAGGGGTCCGGGGGATTAAATCAGCCCCAGCATTTT. Its protein product is CASSQDKGSGGLNQPQHF.

This clone was seen more than once but under ten times. The chain links TRBV5-6 to TRBJ2-2; 7 nucleotides align to TRBD1. V shed 2 bases, J shed 7 bases, and the junction held 8 bases outside the gene matches. Germline V gene lookup returns CDR1 SGHDT and CDR2 YYEEEE. This CDR3 region has 15 residues. The CDR3 loop is CASSLRDRAVGELFF. CDR3 bases: TGTGCCAGCAGCTTACGGGACAGAGCCGTCGGGGAGCTGTTTTTT.

The chain links TRBV6-5 to TRBJ1-1; D may be TRBD1 (6 bases). With 4 bases removed from V and 10 bases from J, the gap between germline ends came to 10 bases. The CDR3 length is 11 residues. The germline gives CDR1 MNHEY, CDR2 SVGAGI. In DNA, the CDR3 is TGTGCCAGCAGTTCAGGCAGGGGAGCTTTCTTT. Encoded protein: CASSSGRGAFF.

This clone was seen a handful of times. The chain links TRBV7-9 to TRBJ2-7; perhaps D is TRBD1 or TRBD2 (5 bases each). Germline V gives CDR1 SEHNR, CDR2 FQNEAQ (reference sequence). This CDR3 has 15 residues. Trimming took 1 base from V and 1 from J, leaving 11 bases between them. The CDR3 nucleotides are TGTGCCAGCAGCTTAGGCAGGGAGAGGTCCTACGAGCAGTACTTC. Residues: CASSLGRERSYEQYF.

The chain employs TRBV7-2 and TRBJ2-3; TRBD2 is a possible D gene (6 bases). Between the trimmed V and J ends, which lost 5 bases and 6 bases, there was a span of 21 bases. Germline V CDR1 and CDR2: SGHTA, FQGNSA. The CDR3 is 16 residues long. The chain's CDR3 is CASSPNSGRSADTQYF. CDR3 bases: TGTGCCAGCAGCCCTAACAGCGGGCGATCCGCGGATACGCAGTATTTT.

V is TRBV2 and J is TRBJ2-5; possibly TRBD2 for D (5 bases). Germline CDR1 is SNHLY and CDR2 is FYNNEI. The CDR3 has 15 amino acids. The V end was cut by 5 bases, the J end by 1 base, with 14 bases between. The CDR3 loop reads CASSLLAAVQETQYF. The CDR3 DNA is TGTGCCAGCAGTCTCCTAGCAGCGGTCCAAGAGACCCAGTACTTC.

This rearrangement joins TRBV27 to TRBJ2-5, with a tentative D call TRBD2 (5 bases). Germline loops: CDR1 MNHEY, CDR2 SMNVEV (reference sequence). The CDR3 contains 11 residues. Trimming stripped 5 bases from V and 5 bases from J, with 6 bases between. CDR3 amino acids: CASSRGETQYF. The CDR3 DNA reads as TGTGCCAGCAGTCGAGGGGAGACCCAGTACTTC.

This clone was counted between two and nine times. The chain carries TRBV7-8 and TRBJ2-1, with TRBD2 matching over 8 bases. The CDR3 consists of 13 residues. Germline lookup yields CDR1 SGHVS and CDR2 FQNEAQ. Germline trimming cut 8 bases from V and 8 bases from J; bases unmatched to any gene: 8. For the CDR3, the DNA is TGTGCCAGCCGCAGCGGGAGCTCGGATGAGCAGTTCTTC. Translated, it gives CASRSGSSDEQFF.

This chain links TRBV11-2 with TRBJ2-7, with TRBD2 matching 11 bases. CDR1 is SGHAT, CDR2 FQNNGV, per germline. The CDR3 sequence is 15 residues long. The V gene end was trimmed by 5 bases and the J gene end by 2 bases; junction bases not matched to a gene: 5. CDR3 nucleotides: TGTGCCAGCAGCCTTAGCGGGGGGGCAACCTACGAGCAGTACTTC. Protein: CASSLSGGATYEQYF.

The chain uses TRBV2 and TRBJ2-7; the D is unclear. Trimming stripped 9 bases from V and 0 bases from J, with 15 bases between. CDR1 is SNHLY and CDR2 is FYNNEI in the germline V gene. The CDR3 sequence is 14 residues long. This CDR3 is CASRNDRRSYEQYF. CDR3 sequence (DNA): TGTGCCAGTCGTAACGACCGCCGCTCCTACGAGCAGTACTTC.

V gene TRBV28 combines with J gene TRBJ2-1; D may be TRBD2 (6 bases). The CDR3 totals 15 residues. Germline V gene lookup returns CDR1 MDHEN and CDR2 SYDVKM. V lost 3 bases and J 2 bases, leaving 11 bases between the germline ends. In DNA, the CDR3 is TGTGCCAGCAGTTTTGGAGGGAGTACCTACAATGAGCAGTTCTTC. Translated: CASSFGGSTYNEQFF.

The chain carries TRBV10-3 and TRBJ2-1; tentatively, D is TRBD2 (6 bases). Per the germline V gene, CDR1 is ENHRY and CDR2 is SYGVKD. With 5 bases removed from V and 2 bases from J, the gap between germline ends came to 13 bases. This CDR3 is built from 15 residues. CDR3 sequence: CAISFTAGPYNEQFF. The CDR3 DNA sequence: TGTGCCATCAGTTTCACGGCGGGGCCCTACAATGAGCAGTTCTTC.